This entry is about one T cell receptor beta chain. Many counts were recorded for this clonotype. Its target antigen remains unknown. The input lacks base qualities; no much larger clone sits a single base away. The CDR3 goes from the cysteine to the phenylalanine over 14 residues. Only the CDR3 DNA is retained, 42 bases long and in frame from the first base. The CDR1 and CDR2 encoded by the germline V gene are SGHRS and YFSETQ. Cut back by 1 base and 1 base, the V and J ends lie 8 bases apart. PBMCs were isolated by Ficoll-Paque density gradient centrifugation. These data originate in a study of T-cell memory formation after mild COVID-19 listed by TCRdb under 2021. For the wider study: TCR sequence clusters from the two donors were largely donor specific. T-cell clones expanding and contracting after mild COVID-19 in a couple of donors were tracked by longitudinal TCRalpha and TCRbeta repertoire sequencing. Two young, previously healthy adult volunteers, one female and one male, were included in the cohort.

Sequencing took place on an Illumina NovaSeq 6000. TCRalpha and TCRbeta cDNA libraries were constructed by 5'RACE with constant-segment primers, with sample barcodes and unique molecular identifiers being introduced. Trizol reagent was used to extract RNA from every sample. Libraries were amplified in two PCR steps, with a second sample barcode and Illumina TruSeq adapters added in the second step. The libraries were sequenced on an Illumina NovaSeq using 2 x 150 bp paired-end reads. The paper's data handling went like this. Reads were demultiplexed and collapsed into UMI-guided consensus sequences with migec v1.2.7. Using mixcr v2.1.11, UMI consensuses were aligned to TRA and TRB V and J templates and then assembled into clonotypes. A clonotype was counted as expanded or contracted only if both edgeR and NoisET called the change significant, with noise models trained on biological replicates. For edgeR calls, a false discovery rate-adjusted p below 0.01 and a log2 fold-change threshold of 1 were applied. As an exploratory analysis of dynamics, max-normalized trajectories of the 1000 most abundant clonotypes were examined with PCA combined with hierarchical clustering. Separately sequenced CD4+ and CD8+ repertoires were used to assign the CD4 or CD8 phenotype of responding clones. In-frame beta chains were kept once TCRdb had trimmed the public reads at Q25 with fastp and called clones with MiXCR. Under each unique CDR3 protein, matching rows form one entry showing the most common genes and DNA. For this entry, the V and J calls and clone size follow TCRdb and not the study's own pipeline. The sample yields about 410,000 distinct CDR3 sequences; 15% to 20% were counted once. 20% to 25% of the sample is held by the ten biggest clonotypes.

Findings and caveats that apply to the study as a whole: SARS-CoV-2 specificity was not confirmed for the second-wave clones peaking on day 37. Only a couple of mild cases were covered in the study, and larger cohorts including severe cases with pre-infection samples were considered necessary. Some responding clones were detected in pre-infection memory, suggesting pre-existing cross-reactive memory T cells joined the SARS-CoV-2 response. Clones that contracted from day 15 to 85 showed balanced CD4/CD8 phenotypes, whereas a second wave of clones that expanded from day 15 to 37 leaned towards CD4+. Contracting CD4+ clones appeared mostly in the CM and EM memory subsets, whereas CD8+ clones were enriched in EMRA.

The sample was PBMCs or a T cell subset sorted from them (not recorded which). The sequence joins TRBV5-1 to TRBJ1-1; confidence is insufficient to name the D gene. The receptor's source is a man aged 18 to 29 who had mild COVID-19 (a few samples of this study predate the infection). The sample titles of this study are shuffled in the database, so cell type and time point are left out; the donor was told from shared clones. CDR3 reads: CASSLNGANTEAFF. Read as DNA, the sequence is TGCGCCAGCAGCTTGAACGGTGCGAACACTGAAGCTTTCTTT.